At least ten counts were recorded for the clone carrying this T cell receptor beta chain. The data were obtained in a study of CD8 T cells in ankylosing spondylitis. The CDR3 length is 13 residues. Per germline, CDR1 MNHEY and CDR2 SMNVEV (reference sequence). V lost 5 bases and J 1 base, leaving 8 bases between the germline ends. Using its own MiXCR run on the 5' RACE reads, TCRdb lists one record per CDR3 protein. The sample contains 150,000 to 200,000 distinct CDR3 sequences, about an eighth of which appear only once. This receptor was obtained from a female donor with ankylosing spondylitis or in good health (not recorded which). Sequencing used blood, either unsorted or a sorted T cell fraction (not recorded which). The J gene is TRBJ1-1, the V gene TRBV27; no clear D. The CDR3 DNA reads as TGTGCCAGCAGTCTAACACAGAACACTGAAGCTTTCTTT. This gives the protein CASSLTQNTEAFF.